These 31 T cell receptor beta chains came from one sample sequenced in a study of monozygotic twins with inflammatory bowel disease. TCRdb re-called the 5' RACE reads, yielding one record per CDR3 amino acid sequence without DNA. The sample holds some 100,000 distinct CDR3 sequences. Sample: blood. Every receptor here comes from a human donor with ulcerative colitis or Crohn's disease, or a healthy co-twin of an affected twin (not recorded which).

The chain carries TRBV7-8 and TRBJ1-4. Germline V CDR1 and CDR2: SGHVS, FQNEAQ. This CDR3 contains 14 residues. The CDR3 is CASSFGPGGEKLFF.

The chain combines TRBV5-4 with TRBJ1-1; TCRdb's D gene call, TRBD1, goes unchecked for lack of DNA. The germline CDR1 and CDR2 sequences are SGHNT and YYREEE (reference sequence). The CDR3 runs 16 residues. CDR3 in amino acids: CASQSQGAGLYTEAFF.

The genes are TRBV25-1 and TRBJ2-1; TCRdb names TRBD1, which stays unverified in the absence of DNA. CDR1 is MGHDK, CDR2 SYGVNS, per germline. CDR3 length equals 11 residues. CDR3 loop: CASRGGNEQFF.

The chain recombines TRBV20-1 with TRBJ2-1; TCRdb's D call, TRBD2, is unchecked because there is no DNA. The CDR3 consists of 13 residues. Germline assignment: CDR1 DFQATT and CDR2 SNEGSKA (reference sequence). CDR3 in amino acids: CSAFSAGGGEQFF.

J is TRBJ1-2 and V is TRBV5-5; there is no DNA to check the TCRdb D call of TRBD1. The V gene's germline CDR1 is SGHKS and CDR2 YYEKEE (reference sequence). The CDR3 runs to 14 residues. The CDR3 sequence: CASSLLRGTDGYTF.

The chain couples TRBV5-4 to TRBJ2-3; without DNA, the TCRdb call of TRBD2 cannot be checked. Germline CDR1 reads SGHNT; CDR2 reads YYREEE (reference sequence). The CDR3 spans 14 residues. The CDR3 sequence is CASSLVGLSDTQYF.

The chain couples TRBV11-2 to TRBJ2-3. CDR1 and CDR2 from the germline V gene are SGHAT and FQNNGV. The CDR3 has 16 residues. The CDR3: CASSLYYTPGTDTQYF. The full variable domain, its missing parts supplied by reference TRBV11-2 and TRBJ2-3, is EAGVAQSPRYKIIEKRQSVAFWCNPISGHATLYWYQQILGQGPKLLIQFQNNGVVDDSQLPKDRFSAERLKGVDSTLKIQPAKLEDSAVYLCASSLYYTPGTDTQYFGPGTRLTVL.

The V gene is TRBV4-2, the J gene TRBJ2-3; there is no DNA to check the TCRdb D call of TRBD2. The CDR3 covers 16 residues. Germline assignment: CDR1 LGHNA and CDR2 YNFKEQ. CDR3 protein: CASSRGASGRLDTQYF.

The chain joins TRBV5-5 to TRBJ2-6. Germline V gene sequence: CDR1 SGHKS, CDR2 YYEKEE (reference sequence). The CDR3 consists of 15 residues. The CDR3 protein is CASSLMFSGANVLTF.

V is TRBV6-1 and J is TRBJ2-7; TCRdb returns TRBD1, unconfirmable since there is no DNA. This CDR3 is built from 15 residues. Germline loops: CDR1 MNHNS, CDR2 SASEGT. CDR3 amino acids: CAASAGGPETYEQYF.

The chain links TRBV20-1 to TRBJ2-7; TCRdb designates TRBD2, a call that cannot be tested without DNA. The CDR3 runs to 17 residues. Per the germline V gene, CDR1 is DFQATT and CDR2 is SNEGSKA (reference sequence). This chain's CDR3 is CSATIIGLAGVSHEQYF.

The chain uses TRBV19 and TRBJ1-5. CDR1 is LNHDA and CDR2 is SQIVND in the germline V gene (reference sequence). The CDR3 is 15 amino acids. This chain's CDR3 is CASSTVGYSNQPQHF.

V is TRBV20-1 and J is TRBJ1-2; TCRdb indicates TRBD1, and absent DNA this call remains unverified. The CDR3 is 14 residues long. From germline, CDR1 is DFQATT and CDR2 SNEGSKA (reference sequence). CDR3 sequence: CSAIWPQGDYGYTF.

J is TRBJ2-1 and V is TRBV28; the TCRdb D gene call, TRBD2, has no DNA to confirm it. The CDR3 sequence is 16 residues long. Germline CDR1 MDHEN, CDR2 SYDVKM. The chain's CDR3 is CASRAPGLAGDGEQFF.

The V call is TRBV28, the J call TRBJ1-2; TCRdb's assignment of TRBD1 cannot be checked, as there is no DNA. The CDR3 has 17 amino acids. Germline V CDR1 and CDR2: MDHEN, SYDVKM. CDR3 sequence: CASSLVDFPEGEYGYTF.

The CDR3 region is CASSSRGATEAFF. The J gene is TRBJ1-1, the V gene TRBV18. Germline V gives CDR1 KGHSH, CDR2 LQKENI. The CDR3 loop spans 13 amino acids.

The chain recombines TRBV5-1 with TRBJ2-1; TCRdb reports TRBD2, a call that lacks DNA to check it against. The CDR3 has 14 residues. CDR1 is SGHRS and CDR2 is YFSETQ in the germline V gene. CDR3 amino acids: CASSRSGGSDEQFF.

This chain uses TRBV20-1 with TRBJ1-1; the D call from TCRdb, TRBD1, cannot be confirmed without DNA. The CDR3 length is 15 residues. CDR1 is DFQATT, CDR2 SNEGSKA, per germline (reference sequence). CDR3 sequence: CSASGGAWGHTEAFF.

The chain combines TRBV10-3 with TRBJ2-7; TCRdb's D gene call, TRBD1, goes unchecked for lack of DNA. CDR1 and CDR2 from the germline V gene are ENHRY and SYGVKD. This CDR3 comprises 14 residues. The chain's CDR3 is CAISAGRDGDEQYF.

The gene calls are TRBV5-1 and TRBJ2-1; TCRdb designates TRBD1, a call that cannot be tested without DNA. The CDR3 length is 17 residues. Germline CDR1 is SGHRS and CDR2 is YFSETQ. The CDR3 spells CASSFSLPGQGHNEQFF.

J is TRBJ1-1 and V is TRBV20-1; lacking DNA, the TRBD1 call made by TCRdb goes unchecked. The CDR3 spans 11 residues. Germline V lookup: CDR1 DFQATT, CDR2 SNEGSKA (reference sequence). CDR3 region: CSARGDREAFF.

CDR3 residues: CASHGRTNEKLFF. The chain links TRBV27 to TRBJ1-4. Per the germline V gene, CDR1 is MNHEY and CDR2 is SMNVEV (reference sequence). The CDR3 has 13 amino acids.

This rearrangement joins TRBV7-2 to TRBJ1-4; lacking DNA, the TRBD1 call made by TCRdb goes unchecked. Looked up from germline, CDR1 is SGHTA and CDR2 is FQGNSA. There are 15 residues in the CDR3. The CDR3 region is CASSQAGLTNEKLFF. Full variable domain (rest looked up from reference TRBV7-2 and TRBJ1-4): GAGVSQSPSNKVTEKGKDVELRCDPISGHTALYWYRQSLGQGLEFLIYFQGNSAPDKSGLPSDRFSAERTGGSVSTLTIQRTQQEDSAVYLCASSQAGLTNEKLFFGSGTQLSVL.

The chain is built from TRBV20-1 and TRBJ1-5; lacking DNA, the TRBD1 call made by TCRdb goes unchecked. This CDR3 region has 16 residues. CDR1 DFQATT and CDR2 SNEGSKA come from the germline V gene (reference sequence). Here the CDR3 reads CSARDNWYRLNQPQHF.

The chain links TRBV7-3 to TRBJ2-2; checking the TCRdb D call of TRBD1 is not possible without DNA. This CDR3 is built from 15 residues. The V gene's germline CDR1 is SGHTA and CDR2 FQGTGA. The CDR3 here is CASSKQGGTTGELFF.

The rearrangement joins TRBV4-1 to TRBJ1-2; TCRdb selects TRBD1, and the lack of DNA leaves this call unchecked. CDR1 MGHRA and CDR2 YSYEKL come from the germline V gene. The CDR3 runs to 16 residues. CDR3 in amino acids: CASSQVAGAINYGYTF.

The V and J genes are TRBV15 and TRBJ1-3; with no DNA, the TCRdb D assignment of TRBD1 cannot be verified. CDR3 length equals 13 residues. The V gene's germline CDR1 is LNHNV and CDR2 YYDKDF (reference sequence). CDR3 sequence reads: CATGAGGENTIYF.

The CDR3 region is CASSSGISPLHF. The gene calls are TRBV5-1 and TRBJ1-6; without DNA, the TCRdb call of TRBD1 cannot be checked. CDR1 and CDR2 (germline): SGHRS, YFSETQ. The CDR3 consists of 12 residues.

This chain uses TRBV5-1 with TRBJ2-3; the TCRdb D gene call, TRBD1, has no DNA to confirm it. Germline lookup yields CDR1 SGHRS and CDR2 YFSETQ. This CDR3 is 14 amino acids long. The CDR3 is CASSFDGNTDTQYF.

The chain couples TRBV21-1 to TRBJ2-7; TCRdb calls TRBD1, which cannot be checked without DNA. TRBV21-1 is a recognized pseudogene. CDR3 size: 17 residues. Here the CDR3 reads CASSKRGNTGVSYEQYF.

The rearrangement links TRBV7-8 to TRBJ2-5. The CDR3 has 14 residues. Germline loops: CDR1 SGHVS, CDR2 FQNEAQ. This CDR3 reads CASSLGAGQETQYF. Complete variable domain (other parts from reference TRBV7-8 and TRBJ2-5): GAGVSQSPRYKVAKRGQDVALRCDPISGHVSLFWYQQALGQGPEFLTYFQNEAQLDKSGLPSDRFFAERPEGSVSTLKIQRTQQEDSAVYLCASSLGAGQETQYFGPGTRLLVL.